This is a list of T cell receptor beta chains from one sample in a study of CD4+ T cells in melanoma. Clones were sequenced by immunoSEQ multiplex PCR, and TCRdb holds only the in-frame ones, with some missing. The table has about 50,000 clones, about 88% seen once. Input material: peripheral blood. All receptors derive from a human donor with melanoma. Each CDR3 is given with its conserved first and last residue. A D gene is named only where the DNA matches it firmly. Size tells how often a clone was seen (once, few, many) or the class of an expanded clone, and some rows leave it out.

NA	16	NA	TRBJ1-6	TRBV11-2	TGTGCCAGCGCGGTGGTCACCGACTCCTATAATTCACCCCTCCACTTT	CASAVVTDSYNSPLHF
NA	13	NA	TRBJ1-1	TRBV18	TGTGCCAGCTCCCCGGGACAGAACACTGAAGCTTTCTTT	CASSPGQNTEAFF
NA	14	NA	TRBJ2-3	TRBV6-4	TGTGCCAGCGATTGGGGGGGCTGCACAGATACGCAGTATTTT	CASDWGGCTDTQYF
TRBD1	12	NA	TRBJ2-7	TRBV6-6	TGTGCCAGCGGACAGGGAGTCTACGAGCAGTACTTC	CASGQGVYEQYF
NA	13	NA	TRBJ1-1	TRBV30	TGTGCCTGGAGTGTTACGTGGAACACTGAAGCTTTCTTT	CAWSVTWNTEAFF
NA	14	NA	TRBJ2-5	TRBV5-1	TGCGCCAGCAGCCCCGCCGGGACCCAAGAGACCCAGTACTTC	CASSPAGTQETQYF
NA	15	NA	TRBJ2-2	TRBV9	TGTGCCAGCAGCTTGGGGGGGGCCACGTCCGGGGAGCTGTTTTTT	CASSLGGATSGELFF
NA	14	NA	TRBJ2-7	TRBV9	TGTGCCAGCAGCGTAGAGGGACGGCCCTACGAGCAGTACTTC	CASSVEGRPYEQYF
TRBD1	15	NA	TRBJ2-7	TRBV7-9	TGTGCCAGCAGCACAGATTGGGACAGGGAGTACGAGCAGTACTTC	CASSTDWDREYEQYF
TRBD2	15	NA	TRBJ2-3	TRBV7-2	TGTGCCAGCAGCCTGGGACTAGCGGACACAGATACGCAGTATTTT	CASSLGLADTDTQYF
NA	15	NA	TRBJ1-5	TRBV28	TGTGCCAGCAGGTCGGGGATCGTCGGCAATCAGCCCCAGCATTTT	CASRSGIVGNQPQHF
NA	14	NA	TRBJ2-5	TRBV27	TGTGCCAGCAGTGGGACACCCTACCAAGAGACCCAGTACTTC	CASSGTPYQETQYF
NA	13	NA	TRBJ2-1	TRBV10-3	TGTGCCATCAGTGGCCGGGACGACAATGAGCAGTTCTTC	CAISGRDDNEQFF
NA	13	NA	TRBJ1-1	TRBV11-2	TGTGCCAGCAGCACTCCTATGAACACTGAAGCTTTCTTT	CASSTPMNTEAFF
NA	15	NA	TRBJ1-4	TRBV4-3	TGCGCCAGCAGCCAAGCGGTCAGGGGCGGCGAAAAACTGTTTTTT	CASSQAVRGGEKLFF
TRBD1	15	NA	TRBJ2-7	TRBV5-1	TGCGCCAGCAGAAGGACAGGAATGGGCGGAAACGAGCAGTACTTC	CASRRTGMGGNEQYF
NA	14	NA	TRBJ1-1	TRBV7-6	TGTGCCAGCAGCTTAGCCGGGCAGGCCACTGAAGCTTTCTTT	CASSLAGQATEAFF
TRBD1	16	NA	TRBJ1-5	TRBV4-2	TGTGCCAGCAGCCAAGATCTAGACAGGGGCAATCAGCCCCAGCATTTT	CASSQDLDRGNQPQHF
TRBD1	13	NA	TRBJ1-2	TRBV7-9	TGTGCCAGCAGCATGACAGGGTCCTATGGCTACACCTTC	CASSMTGSYGYTF
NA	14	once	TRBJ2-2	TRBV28	TGTGCCAGCAGTTCGGGACGGGCTCCCGGGGAGCTGTTTTTT	CASSSGRAPGELFF
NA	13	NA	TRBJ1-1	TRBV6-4	TGTGCCAGCACCGAACGGGAAGGCAGTGAAGCTTTCTTT	CASTEREGSEAFF
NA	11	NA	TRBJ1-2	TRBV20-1	TGCAGTGCTGCGACAGGTTATGGCTACACCTTC	CSAATGYGYTF
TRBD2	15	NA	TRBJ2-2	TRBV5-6	TGTGCCAGCAGCTTGACTAGCGGGGGGGCCGGGGAGCTGTTTTTT	CASSLTSGGAGELFF
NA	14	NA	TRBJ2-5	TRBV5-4	TGTGCCAGCAGCCAGGACAGCCAGCAAGAGACCCAGTACTTC	CASSQDSQQETQYF
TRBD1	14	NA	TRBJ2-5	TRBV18	TGTGCCAGCTCACCGGGACAGTTGAAAGAGACCCAGTACTTC	CASSPGQLKETQYF
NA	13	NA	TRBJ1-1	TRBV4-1	TGCGCCAGCAGCTTCCCTTCGAACACTGAAGCTTTCTTT	CASSFPSNTEAFF
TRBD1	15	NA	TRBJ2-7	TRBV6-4	TGTGCCAGCAGTGACGAGGACAGGGATGTCCACGAGCAGTACTTC	CASSDEDRDVHEQYF
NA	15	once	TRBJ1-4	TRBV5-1	TGCGCCAGCAGCTTGGAGACGGCAACTAATGAAAAACTGTTTTTT	CASSLETATNEKLFF
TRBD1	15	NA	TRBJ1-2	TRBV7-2	TGTGCCAGCAGCTCCGGGACAGGCCCTAACTATGGCTACACCTTC	CASSSGTGPNYGYTF
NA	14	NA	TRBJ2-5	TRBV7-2	TGTGCCAGCAGCTTACCAGGGGCGGTGTTGACCCAGTACTTC	CASSLPGAVLTQYF
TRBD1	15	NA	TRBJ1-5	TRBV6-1	TGTGCCAGCAGTGAAACAACAGGGGGCGGCCAGCCCCAGCATTTT	CASSETTGGGQPQHF
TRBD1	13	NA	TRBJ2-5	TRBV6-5	TGTGCCAGCAGCTGGGACAGGCAAGAGGCCCAGTACTTC	CASSWDRQEAQYF
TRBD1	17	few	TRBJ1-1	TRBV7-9	TGTGCCAGCAGCCCGAGTCCCGGGACAGGGACGAACACTGAAGCTTTCTTT	CASSPSPGTGTNTEAFF
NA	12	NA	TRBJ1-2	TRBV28	TGTGCCAGCAAAGACAGAGCCTGGGGCTACACCTTC	CASKDRAWGYTF
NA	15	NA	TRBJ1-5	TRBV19	TGTGCCAGTAGTATGGGGCAGGGTGGGGGTCAGCCCCAGCATTTT	CASSMGQGGGQPQHF
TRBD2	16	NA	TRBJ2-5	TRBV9	TGTGCCAGCAGCGCAAGGGGACTAGCGAGCCAAGAGACCCAGTACTTC	CASSARGLASQETQYF
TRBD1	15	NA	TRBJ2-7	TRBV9	TGTGCCAGCAGCGCCGAGGACAGGGGGGGGTACGAGCAGTACTTC	CASSAEDRGGYEQYF
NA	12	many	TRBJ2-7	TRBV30	TGTGCCTGGACAGGGGCTTCCTACGAGCAGTACTTC	CAWTGASYEQYF
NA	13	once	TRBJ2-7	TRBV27	TGTGCCAGCAAGGGGCTGTCGTCCTACGAGCAGTACTTC	CASKGLSSYEQYF
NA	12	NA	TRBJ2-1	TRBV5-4	TGTGCCAGCAGCTTTTTCAATGAGGAGCAGTTCTTC	CASSFFNEEQFF
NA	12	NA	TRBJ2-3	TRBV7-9	TGTGCCAGCAGCTATAGCACAGATACGCAGTATTTT	CASSYSTDTQYF
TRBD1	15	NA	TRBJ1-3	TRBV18	TGTGCCAGCTCGCCGACAGGGGTTACTGGAAACACCATATATTTT	CASSPTGVTGNTIYF
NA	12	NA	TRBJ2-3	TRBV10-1	TGCGCCAGCAGTCAAGGCACAGATACGCAGTATTTT	CASSQGTDTQYF
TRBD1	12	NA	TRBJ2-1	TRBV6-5	TGTGCCAGCTCGGCAGGGGGCAGTGAGCAGTTCTTC	CASSAGGSEQFF
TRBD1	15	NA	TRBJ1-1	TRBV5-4	TGTGCCAGCAGCTTCCGGGACAGGGGGAACACTGAAGCTTTCTTT	CASSFRDRGNTEAFF